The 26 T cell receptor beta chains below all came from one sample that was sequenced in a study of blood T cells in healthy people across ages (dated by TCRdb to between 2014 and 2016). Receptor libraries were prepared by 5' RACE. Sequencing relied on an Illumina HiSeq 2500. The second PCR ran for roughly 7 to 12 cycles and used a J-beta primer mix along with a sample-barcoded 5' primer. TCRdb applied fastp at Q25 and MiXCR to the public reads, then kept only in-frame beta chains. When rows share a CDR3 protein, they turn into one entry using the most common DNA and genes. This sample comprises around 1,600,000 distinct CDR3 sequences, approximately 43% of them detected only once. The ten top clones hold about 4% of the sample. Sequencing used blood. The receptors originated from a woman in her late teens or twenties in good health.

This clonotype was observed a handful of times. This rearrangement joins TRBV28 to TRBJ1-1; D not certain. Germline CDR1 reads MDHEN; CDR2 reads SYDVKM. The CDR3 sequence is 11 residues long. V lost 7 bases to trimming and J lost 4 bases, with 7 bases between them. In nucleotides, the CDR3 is TGTGCCAGCATCTTTTCCACTGAAGCTTTCTTT. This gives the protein CASIFSTEAFF.

CDR3 region: CASSYDRGYYGYTF. The DNA for the CDR3 is TGTGCCAGCAGTTACGACAGGGGTTACTATGGCTACACCTTC. The J gene is TRBJ1-2, the V gene TRBV6-5; 8 bases agree with TRBD1. Germline values: CDR1 MNHEY, CDR2 SVGAGI. Trimming took 2 bases from V and 3 from J; bases not matched to a gene: 2. The CDR3 length is 14 residues.

Here the CDR3 reads CSALDRGQGNEQFF. In nucleotides, the CDR3 is TGCAGTGCGTTGGACAGGGGGCAGGGCAATGAGCAGTTCTTC. This chain joins TRBV20-1 and TRBJ2-1; 11 bases map to TRBD1. CDR1 and CDR2 from the germline V gene are DFQATT and SNEGSKA (reference sequence). V gave up 6 bases and J gave up 6 bases; unmatched junction bases: 7. This CDR3 has 14 amino acids.

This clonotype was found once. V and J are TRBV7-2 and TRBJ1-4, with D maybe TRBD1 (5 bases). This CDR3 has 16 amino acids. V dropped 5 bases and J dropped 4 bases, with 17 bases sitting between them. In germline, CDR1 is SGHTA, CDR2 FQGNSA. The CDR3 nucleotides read TGTGCCAGCAGCCCCGCAAGGGGCGCCCGTAATGAAAAACTGTTTTTT. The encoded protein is CASSPARGARNEKLFF.

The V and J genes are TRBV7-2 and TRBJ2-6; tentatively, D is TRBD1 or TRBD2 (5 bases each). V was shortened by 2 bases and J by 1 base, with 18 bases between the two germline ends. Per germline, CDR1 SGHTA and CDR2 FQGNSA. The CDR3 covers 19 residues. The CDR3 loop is CASSLRDRWALSGANVLTF. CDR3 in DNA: TGTGCCAGCAGCTTACGGGACCGATGGGCCCTATCTGGGGCCAACGTCCTGACTTTC.

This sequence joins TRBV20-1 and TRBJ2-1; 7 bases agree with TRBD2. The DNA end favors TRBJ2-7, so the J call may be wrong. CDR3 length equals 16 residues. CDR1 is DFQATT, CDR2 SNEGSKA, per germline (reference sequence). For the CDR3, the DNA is TGCAGTGCCAGTATAACCGGGGGGAACTCCTACAATGAGCAGTACTTC. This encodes CSASITGGNSYNEQYF.

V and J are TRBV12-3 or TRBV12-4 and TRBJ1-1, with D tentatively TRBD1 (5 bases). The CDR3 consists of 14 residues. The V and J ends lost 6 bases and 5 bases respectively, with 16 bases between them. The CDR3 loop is CASRYRDGWTEAFF. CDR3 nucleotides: TGTGCCAGCAGATACCGGGACGGATGGACTGAAGCTTTCTTT.

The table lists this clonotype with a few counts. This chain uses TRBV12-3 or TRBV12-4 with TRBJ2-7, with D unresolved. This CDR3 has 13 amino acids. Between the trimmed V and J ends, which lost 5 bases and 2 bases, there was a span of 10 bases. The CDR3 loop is CASSVGPTYEQYF. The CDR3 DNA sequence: TGTGCCAGCAGTGTAGGCCCCACCTACGAGCAGTACTTC.

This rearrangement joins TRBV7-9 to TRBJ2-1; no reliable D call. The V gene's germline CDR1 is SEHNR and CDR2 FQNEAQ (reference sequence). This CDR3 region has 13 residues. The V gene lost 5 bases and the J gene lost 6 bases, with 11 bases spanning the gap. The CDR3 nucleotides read TGTGCCAGCAGCCCCGCGACCGCCAATGAGCAGTTCTTC. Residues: CASSPATANEQFF. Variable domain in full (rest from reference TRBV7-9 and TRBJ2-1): DTGVSQNPRHKITKRGQNVTFRCDPISEHNRLYWYRQTLGQGPEFLTYFQNEAQLEKSRLLSDRFSAERPKGSFSTLEIQRTEQGDSAMYLCASSPATANEQFFGPGTRLTVL.

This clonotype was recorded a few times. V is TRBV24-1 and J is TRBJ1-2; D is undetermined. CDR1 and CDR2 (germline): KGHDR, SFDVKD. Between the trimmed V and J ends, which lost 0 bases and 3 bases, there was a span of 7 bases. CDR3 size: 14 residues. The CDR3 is CATSDLYTDYGYTF. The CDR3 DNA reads TGTGCCACCAGTGATTTGTACACTGACTATGGCTACACCTTC.

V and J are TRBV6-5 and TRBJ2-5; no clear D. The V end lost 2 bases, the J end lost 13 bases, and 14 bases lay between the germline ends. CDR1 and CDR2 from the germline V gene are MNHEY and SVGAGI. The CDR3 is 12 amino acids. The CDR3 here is CASSYGAYERYF. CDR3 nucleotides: TGTGCCAGCAGTTACGGAGCCTACGAGCGGTACTTC.

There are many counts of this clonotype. The DNA for the CDR3 is TGTGCCAGCAGTTACGGGCGCGGGTTCTACTACAATGAGCAGTTCTTC. Encoded protein: CASSYGRGFYYNEQFF. The V and J genes are TRBV6-2 or TRBV6-3 and TRBJ2-1; D possibly corresponds to TRBD2 (5 bases). The ends were cut back, 2 bases at V and 3 bases at J, with 14 bases in the middle. The CDR3 covers 16 residues. Looked up from germline, CDR1 is MNHEY and CDR2 is SVGEGT.

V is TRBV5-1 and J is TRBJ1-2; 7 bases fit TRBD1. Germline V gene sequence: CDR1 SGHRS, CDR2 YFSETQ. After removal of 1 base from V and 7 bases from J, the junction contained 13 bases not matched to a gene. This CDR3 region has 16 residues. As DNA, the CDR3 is TGCGCCAGCAGCTTGCAGGGGACCGGGACAGCCGGTGGCTACACCTTC. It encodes CASSLQGTGTAGGYTF.

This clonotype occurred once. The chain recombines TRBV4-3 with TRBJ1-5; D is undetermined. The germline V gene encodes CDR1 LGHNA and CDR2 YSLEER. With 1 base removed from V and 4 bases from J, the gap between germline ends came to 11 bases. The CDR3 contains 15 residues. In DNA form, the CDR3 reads TGCGCCAGCAGCCAAGGAGGAGTCCCGAATCAGCCCCAGCATTTT. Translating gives CASSQGGVPNQPQHF.

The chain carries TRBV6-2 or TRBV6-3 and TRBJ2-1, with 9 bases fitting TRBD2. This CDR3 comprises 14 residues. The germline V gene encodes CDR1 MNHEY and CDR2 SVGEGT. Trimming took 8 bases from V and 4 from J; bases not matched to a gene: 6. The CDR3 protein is CASPSGTLYNEQFF. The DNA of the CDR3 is TGTGCCAGCCCTAGCGGGACCCTATACAATGAGCAGTTCTTC.

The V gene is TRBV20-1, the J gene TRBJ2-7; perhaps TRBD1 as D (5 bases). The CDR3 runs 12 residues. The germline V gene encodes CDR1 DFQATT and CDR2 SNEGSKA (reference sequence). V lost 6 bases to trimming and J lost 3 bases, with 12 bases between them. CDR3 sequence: CSATSQGYEQYF. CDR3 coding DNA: TGCAGTGCAACTTCGCAGGGCTACGAGCAGTACTTC.

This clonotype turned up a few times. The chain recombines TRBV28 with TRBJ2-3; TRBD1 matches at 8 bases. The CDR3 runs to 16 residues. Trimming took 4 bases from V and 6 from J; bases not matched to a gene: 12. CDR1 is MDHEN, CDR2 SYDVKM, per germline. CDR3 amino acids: CASSSLDRAVDDTQYF. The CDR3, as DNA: TGTGCCAGCAGTTCCCTGGACAGGGCAGTGGATGATACGCAGTATTTT.

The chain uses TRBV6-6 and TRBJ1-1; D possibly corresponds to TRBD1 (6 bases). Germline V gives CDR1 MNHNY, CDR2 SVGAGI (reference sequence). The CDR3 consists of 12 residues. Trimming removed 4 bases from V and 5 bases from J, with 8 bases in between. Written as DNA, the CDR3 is TGTGCCAGCAGTTGGGGGGCAACTGAAGCTTTCTTT. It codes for CASSWGATEAFF.

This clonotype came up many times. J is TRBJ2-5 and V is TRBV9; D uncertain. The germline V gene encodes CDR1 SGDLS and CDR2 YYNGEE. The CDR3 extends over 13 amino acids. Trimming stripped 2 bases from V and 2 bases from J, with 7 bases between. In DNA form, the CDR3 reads TGTGCCAGCAGCGTTAGCTTTCAAGAGACCCAGTACTTC. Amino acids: CASSVSFQETQYF.

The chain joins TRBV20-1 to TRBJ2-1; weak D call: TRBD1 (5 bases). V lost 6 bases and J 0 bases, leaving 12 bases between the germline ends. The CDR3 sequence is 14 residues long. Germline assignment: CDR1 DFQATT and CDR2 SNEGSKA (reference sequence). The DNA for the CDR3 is TGCAGTGCAGCCGTCGACAGCTCCTACAATGAGCAGTTCTTC. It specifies CSAAVDSSYNEQFF.

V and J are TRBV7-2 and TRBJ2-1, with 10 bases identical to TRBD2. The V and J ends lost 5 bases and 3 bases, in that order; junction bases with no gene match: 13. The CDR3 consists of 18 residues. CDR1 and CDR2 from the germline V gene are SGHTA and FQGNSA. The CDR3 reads CASSIQRASGSRYNEQFF. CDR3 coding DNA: TGTGCCAGCAGCATCCAGAGGGCTAGCGGGAGTCGCTACAATGAGCAGTTCTTC. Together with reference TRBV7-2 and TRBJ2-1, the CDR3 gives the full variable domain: GAGVSQSPSNKVTEKGKDVELRCDPISGHTALYWYRQSLGQGLEFLIYFQGNSAPDKSGLPSDRFSAERTGGSVSTLTIQRTQQEDSAVYLCASSIQRASGSRYNEQFFGPGTRLTVL.

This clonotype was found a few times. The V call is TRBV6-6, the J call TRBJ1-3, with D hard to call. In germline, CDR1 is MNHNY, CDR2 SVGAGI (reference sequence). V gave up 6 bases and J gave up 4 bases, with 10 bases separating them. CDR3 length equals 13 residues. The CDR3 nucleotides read TGTGCCAGCAGCCCTTCCCGAGGAAACACCATATATTTT. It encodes CASSPSRGNTIYF.

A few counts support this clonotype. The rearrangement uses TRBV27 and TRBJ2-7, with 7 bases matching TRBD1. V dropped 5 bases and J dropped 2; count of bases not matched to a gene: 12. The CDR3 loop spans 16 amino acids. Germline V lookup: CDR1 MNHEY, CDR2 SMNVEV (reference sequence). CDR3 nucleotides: TGTGCCAGCAGTACACCGACAGGGCTAGGCGCCTACGAGCAGTACTTC. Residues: CASSTPTGLGAYEQYF.

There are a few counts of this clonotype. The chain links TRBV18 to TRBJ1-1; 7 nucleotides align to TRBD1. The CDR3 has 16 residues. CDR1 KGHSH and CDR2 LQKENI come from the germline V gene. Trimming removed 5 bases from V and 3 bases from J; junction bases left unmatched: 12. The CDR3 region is CASSAGTVGVDTEAFF. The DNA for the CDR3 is TGTGCCAGCTCAGCAGGGACAGTGGGCGTAGACACTGAAGCTTTCTTT.

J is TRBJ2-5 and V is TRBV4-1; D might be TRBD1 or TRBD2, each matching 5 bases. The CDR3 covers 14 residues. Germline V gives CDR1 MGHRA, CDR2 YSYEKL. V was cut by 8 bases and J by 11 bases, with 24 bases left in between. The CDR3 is CASGLQGTYNEQYF. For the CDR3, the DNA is TGCGCCAGCGGACTTCAGGGAACCTACAATGAGCAGTACTTC.

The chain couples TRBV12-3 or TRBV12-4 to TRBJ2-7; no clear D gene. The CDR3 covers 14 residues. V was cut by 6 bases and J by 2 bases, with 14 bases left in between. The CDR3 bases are TGTGCCAGCAGCGACCATACCATGACCTACGAGCAGTACTTC. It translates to CASSDHTMTYEQYF.